Below are 20 T cell receptor beta chains sequenced from a single sample in a study of blood T cell repertoires in COVID-19. Here immunoSEQ multiplex PCR was the method, and the copy in TCRdb shows in-frame clones only, minus some. The sample has roughly 300,000 clones; around nine tenths are singletons. Sequenced: PBMCs or T cells enriched from blood (not recorded which). Every receptor here comes from a woman under 40 who had recovered from COVID-19.

This clone was counted once. The chain links TRBV13 to TRBJ1-6; TRBD1 might be the D (5 bases). This CDR3 has 14 residues. Between the trimmed V and J ends, which lost 0 bases and 10 bases, there was a span of 10 bases. Germline assignment: CDR1 PRHDT and CDR2 FYEKMQ (reference sequence). This CDR3 reads CASSLGGGDSPLHF. In nucleotides, the CDR3 is TGTGCCAGCAGCTTAGGAGGAGGGGACTCACCCCTCCACTTT.

The gene calls are TRBV11-3 and TRBJ1-5; D unresolved. The CDR3 is made up of 12 amino acids. Germline CDR1 is SGHNT and CDR2 is YENEEA. V lost 3 bases to trimming and J lost 4 bases, with 4 bases between them. The CDR3 is CASSFGNQPQHF. The CDR3 nucleotides are TGTGCCAGCAGCTTCGGTAATCAGCCCCAGCATTTT. The entire variable domain, with the rest obtained from reference TRBV11-3 and TRBJ1-5, is as follows: EAGVVQSPRYKIIEKKQPVAFWCNPISGHNTLYWYLQNLGQGPELLIRYENEEAVDDSQLPKDRFSAERLKGVDSTLKIQPAELGDSAVYLCASSFGNQPQHFGDGTRLSIL.

This sequence joins TRBV5-4 and TRBJ1-2, with TRBD1 identical over 10 bases. The ends lost 6 bases at V and 5 bases at J; junction bases unmatched: 16. CDR3 length: 17 residues. Germline CDR1 is SGHNT and CDR2 is YYREEE (reference sequence). This CDR3 is CASTPGGGTGAQYGYTF. The CDR3 DNA sequence: TGTGCCAGCACCCCCGGGGGAGGGACAGGGGCCCAATATGGCTACACCTTC.

V and J are TRBV6-2 or TRBV6-3 and TRBJ2-7, with D unclear. Trimming removed 2 bases at V and 3 bases at J, with 11 bases between. Germline CDR1 reads MNHEY; CDR2 reads SVGEGT. This CDR3 is built from 14 residues. The CDR3 region is CASSYGSAHYEQYF. The CDR3, as DNA: TGTGCCAGCAGTTACGGCTCTGCCCACTACGAGCAGTACTTC.

This rearrangement joins TRBV12-5 to TRBJ1-1; no clear D. The CDR3 has 11 amino acids. Trimming left V 5 bases short and J 2 bases short, with 3 bases between. CDR1 is LGHNT, CDR2 FRNRAP, per germline. The CDR3 nucleotides are TGTGCTAGTGGTCTCAACACTGAAGCTTTCTTT. Translation: CASGLNTEAFF.

In its sample, this clone was seen once. The V and J genes are TRBV28 and TRBJ2-5; 7 positions match TRBD1. Germline V gene sequence: CDR1 MDHEN, CDR2 SYDVKM. The V segment lost 7 bases and the J segment 4 bases; nucleotides outside the gene matches: 15. The CDR3 length is 16 residues. CDR3 nucleotides: TGTGCCAGCACCCTTACTTCTCCGACAGGGCCAGAGACCCAGTACTTC. Translating it yields CASTLTSPTGPETQYF.

The chain has TRBV28 and TRBJ2-1, with 9 bases matching TRBD2. This CDR3 region has 16 residues. Trimming took 2 bases from V and 5 from J; bases not matched to a gene: 7. Germline V gives CDR1 MDHEN, CDR2 SYDVKM. The DNA of the CDR3 is TGTGCCAGCAGTTTAAAACGGCTAGCGGGAAACAATGAGCAGTTCTTC. Its translation: CASSLKRLAGNNEQFF.

This chain connects TRBV4-3 to TRBJ1-2; 10 positions match TRBD1. Trimming cost V 5 bases and J 6 bases; bases outside gene matches: 9. Germline loops: CDR1 LGHNA, CDR2 YSLEER. This CDR3 has 15 residues. The CDR3 sequence: CASSTGTGQGHGYTF. In DNA, the CDR3 is TGCGCCAGCAGCACAGGGACGGGACAGGGGCATGGCTACACCTTC.

This clone turned up a few times. The chain carries TRBV2 and TRBJ1-2; 10 bases are a match to TRBD1. Germline CDR1 SNHLY, CDR2 FYNNEI. The length of the CDR3 is 13 residues. Losses at the gene ends were 5 bases for V and 7 bases for J; bases not matched to a gene: 4. The CDR3 region has the DNA TGTGCCAGCAGTTTGACAGGGGGCCGTGGCTACACCTTC. Protein sequence: CASSLTGGRGYTF.

The chain employs TRBV6-2 or TRBV6-3 and TRBJ1-1; unclear D gene. V gave up 3 bases and J gave up 4 bases, with 9 bases separating them. Looked up from germline, CDR1 is MNHEY and CDR2 is SVGEGT. The CDR3 is made up of 13 amino acids. For the CDR3, the DNA is TGTGCCAGCAGTTATGGAGGTAGCACTGAAGCTTTCTTT. Its protein is CASSYGGSTEAFF.

This sequence joins TRBV29-1 and TRBJ1-2, with D unresolved. Trimming stripped 8 bases from V and 8 bases from J, with 12 bases between. Germline loops: CDR1 SQVTM, CDR2 ANQGSEA. This CDR3 has 10 amino acids. As DNA, the CDR3 is TGCAGCATCGGAGAAGGCGGCTACACCTTC. Protein product: CSIGEGGYTF.

In its sample, this clone was seen once. V is TRBV21-1 and J is TRBJ2-4; TRBD2 is the table's D call, not checked against the DNA. TRBV21-1 is an annotated pseudogene. The CDR3 is 14 residues long. The CDR3 nucleotides are TGTGCCAGCACGTGGGGAGGAGCCAAAAACATTCAGTACTTC. Protein sequence: CASTWGGAKNIQYF.

The rearrangement joins TRBV5-6 to TRBJ1-2; unclear D gene. The CDR3 spans 14 residues. V lost 3 bases, J lost 2 bases, and 11 bases lay in between. Germline assignment: CDR1 SGHDT and CDR2 YYEEEE. This CDR3 is CASSSGWQNYGYTF. The CDR3, as DNA: TGTGCCAGCAGCTCCGGGTGGCAGAACTATGGCTACACCTTC. Full variable domain (remainder filled in from reference TRBV5-6 and TRBJ1-2): DAGVTQSPTHLIKTRGQQVTLRCSPKSGHDTVSWYQQALGQGPQFIFQYYEEEERQRGNFPDRFSGHQFPNYSSELNVNALLLGDSALYLCASSSGWQNYGYTFGSGTRLTVV.

The rearrangement joins TRBV5-4 to TRBJ1-4, with D unclear. Germline CDR1 is SGHNT and CDR2 is YYREEE (reference sequence). The CDR3 has 14 residues. V was cut by 4 bases and J by 6 bases, with 13 bases left in between. As DNA, the CDR3 is TGTGCCAGCAGCATAGTTCCGGGAGATGAAAAACTGTTTTTT. Protein product: CASSIVPGDEKLFF.

The rearrangement links TRBV5-1 to TRBJ2-7, with TRBD1 matching over 11 bases. Germline CDR1 is SGHRS and CDR2 is YFSETQ. There are 15 residues in the CDR3. The ends lost 4 bases at V and 7 bases at J; junction bases unmatched: 10. Here the CDR3 reads CASSGRDRGLEEQYF. The CDR3 nucleotides are TGCGCCAGCAGCGGCCGGGACAGGGGGTTGGAAGAGCAGTACTTC.

The chain carries TRBV3-1 (or the pseudogene TRBV3-2) and TRBJ2-1, with 7 bases fitting TRBD1. Germline CDR1 LGHDT, CDR2 YNNKEL (reference sequence). Germline trimming cut 2 bases from V and 6 bases from J; bases unmatched to any gene: 10. CDR3 length: 16 residues. The CDR3 DNA follows: TGTGCCAGCAGCCAACTTACAGGGGATCTCTCCAATGAGCAGTTCTTC. Amino acid sequence: CASSQLTGDLSNEQFF.

The V and J genes are TRBV30 and TRBJ2-2, with D tentatively TRBD2 (5 bases). The length of the CDR3 is 12 residues. CDR1 is GTSNPN, CDR2 SVGIG, per germline (reference sequence). V lost 5 bases and J 8 bases, leaving 12 bases between the germline ends. The CDR3 coding sequence is TGTGCCTGGGGACTGCACGGGGGGGAGCTGTTTTTT. Translating it yields CAWGLHGGELFF. The whole variable domain, remainder taken from reference TRBV30 and TRBJ2-2, is SQTIHQWPATLVQPVGSPLSLECTVEGTSNPNLYWYRQAAGRGLQLLFYSVGIGQISSEVPQNLSASRPQDRQFILSSKKLLLSDSGFYLCAWGLHGGELFFGEGSRLTVL.

This chain uses TRBV6-5 with TRBJ2-7; D remains unclear. The V end was cut by 4 bases, the J end by 1 base, with 5 bases between. There are 12 residues in the CDR3. CDR1 MNHEY and CDR2 SVGAGI come from the germline V gene. CDR3 sequence: CASSSPSYEQYF. CDR3 DNA sequence: TGTGCCAGCAGTTCCCCGTCCTACGAGCAGTACTTC.

This chain links TRBV30 with TRBJ1-5; 7 bases align to TRBD1. This CDR3 comprises 13 residues. The germline V gene encodes CDR1 GTSNPN and CDR2 SVGIG (reference sequence). V gave up 1 base and J gave up 6 bases; unmatched junction bases: 3. CDR3 region: CAWSARGTQPQHF. Written as DNA, the CDR3 is TGTGCCTGGAGTGCCAGGGGGACTCAGCCCCAGCATTTT.

The rearrangement joins TRBV30 to TRBJ1-2, with 8 bases that match TRBD1. The germline CDR1 and CDR2 sequences are GTSNPN and SVGIG (reference sequence). V lost 3 bases and J lost 7; bases outside the gene matches: 16. There are 16 residues in the CDR3. CDR3 sequence reads: CAWRPLGQVDFGGYTF. The DNA for the CDR3 is TGTGCCTGGAGACCCCTGGGACAGGTGGACTTTGGTGGCTACACCTTC.